The rows below give T cell receptor beta chains drawn from one sample of a study of control samples from healthy donors and cancer patients. TCRdb's copy holds only in-frame clones and misses some; the assay was immunoSEQ multiplex PCR. The sample consists of some 77,000 clones, about 88% of them appearing once. Sequenced material: blood. The source is an older woman in good health. CDR3s include the opening cysteine and the closing phenylalanine or tryptophan. D genes are given only for firm matches. The size field is filled for only some rows; it gives once, few, many or a size class.

TRBV4-1	.	TRBJ2-5	TRBD1	TGCGCCAGCAGCCAAGGACAGGGGAAAGAGACCCAGTACTTC	CASSQGQGKETQYF
TRBV7-8	.	TRBJ2-1	TRBD2	TGTGCCAGCACCCCACCGGCGGGAGGGTCTTATGAGCAGTTCTTC	CASTPPAGGSYEQFF
TRBV7-2	.	TRBJ2-5	.	TGTGCCAGCAGTCGCGGCGCGGCGCTCCAAGAGACCCAGTACTTC	CASSRGAALQETQYF
TRBV9	.	TRBJ2-5	.	TGTGCCAGCAGCGTAGGGGGACGTCAAGAGACCCAGTACTTC	CASSVGGRQETQYF
TRBV5-4	.	TRBJ2-1	TRBD2	TGTGCCAGCAGCGACTTAGCGGGTTCCTACAATGAGCAGTTCTTC	CASSDLAGSYNEQFF
TRBV19	once	TRBJ2-2	.	TGTGCCAGTAGACTCCGGGAGTTGTCCGGGGAGCTGTTTTTT	CASRLRELSGELFF
TRBV29-1	.	TRBJ2-2	TRBD2	TGCAGCGTCCGACTAGCGGGGGGAGACACCGGGGAGCTGTTTTTT	CSVRLAGGDTGELFF
TRBV7-8	.	TRBJ1-5	TRBD1	TGTGCCAGCAGCTTATCCGGGACAGGGAAACCCCAGCATTTT	CASSLSGTGKPQHF
TRBV18	.	TRBJ2-2	.	TGTGCCAGCTCACCGGCGAGGGGCGAGAACACCGGGGAGCTGTTTTTT	CASSPARGENTGELFF
TRBV28	.	TRBJ1-2	TRBD1	TGTGCCAGCAGACCCGGGACAGGGGTCCCCCTTACCTATGGCTACACCTTC	CASRPGTGVPLTYGYTF
TRBV7-9	.	TRBJ2-3	.	TGTGCCAGCAGCTTAGTTGCGGGGCTTAGCACAGATACGCAGTATTTT	CASSLVAGLSTDTQYF
TRBV11-2	.	TRBJ1-1	.	TGTGCCAGCAGCTTACAGGGGATGGTCACTGAAGCTTTCTTT	CASSLQGMVTEAFF
TRBV4-3	.	TRBJ2-3	.	TGCGCCAGCAGCCAAGGCCGGGGCAGGGGCACAGATACGCAGTATTTT	CASSQGRGRGTDTQYF
TRBV18	.	TRBJ2-1	.	TGTGCCAGCTCTCCGGCAACAGGGATCTTACTGGTTGATGAGCAGTTCTTC	CASSPATGILLVDEQFF
TRBV28	.	TRBJ2-1	.	TGTGCCAGCAGTTCTAGATCGGGGAGAAGTGGCAACAGTGAGCAGTTCTTC	CASSSRSGRSGNSEQFF
TRBV5-1	.	TRBJ2-2	TRBD2	TGCGCCAGCAGCCCCGGACTAGCGGGGGGGAACACCGGGGAGCTGTTTTTT	CASSPGLAGGNTGELFF
TRBV7-2	.	TRBJ2-7	.	TGTGCCAGCAGCCCGTGGACAGCCTGGTACGAGCAGTACTTC	CASSPWTAWYEQYF
TRBV7-2	.	TRBJ2-5	.	TGTGCCAGCAGCTTAGAGCCCCTTGGAGGGACCCAGTACTTC	CASSLEPLGGTQYF
TRBV3-1/TRBV3-2	.	TRBJ2-1	.	TGTGCCAGCAGCCGACTAGTAAACCCCTACAATGAGCAGTTCTTC	CASSRLVNPYNEQFF
TRBV5-1	.	TRBJ2-7	.	TGCGCCAGCAGCTTGGCGGGCGAGCAGTACTTC	CASSLAGEQYF
TRBV5-1	.	TRBJ1-5	TRBD1	TGCGCCAGCAGTACAGGGGAGATTAATCAGCCCCAGCATTTT	CASSTGEINQPQHF
TRBV27	.	TRBJ1-1	.	TGTGCCAGCAGCCTCTCCGGGGGCGGAACTGAAGCTTTCTTT	CASSLSGGGTEAFF
TRBV7-8	.	TRBJ1-5	.	TGTGCCAGCAGCTTAGAGGAGGGACAGCCCCAGCATTTT	CASSLEEGQPQHF
TRBV12-2	.	TRBJ2-3	.	TGTGCAAGTCGCTTGAGAATGGACAGGGGAATACAAGATACGCAGTATTTT	CASRLRMDRGIQDTQYF
TRBV3-1/TRBV3-2	.	TRBJ1-2	.	TGTGCCAGCAGCCAAGGACGCGGCTACACCTTC	CASSQGRGYTF
TRBV10-2	.	TRBJ2-4	.	TGCGCCAGCAGTGAAGAAGGGGGGGCCATTCTAGCCAAAAACATTCAGTACTTC	CASSEEGGAILAKNIQYF
TRBV19	medium-sized	TRBJ2-7	.	TGTGCCAGTAGTATAGGAGAAGCGGAGGCCTACGAGCAGTACTTC	CASSIGEAEAYEQYF
TRBV7-8	.	TRBJ2-5	TRBD2	TGTGCCAGCAGCTTTTTCAGGCTAGCGGGGGGCAGGCAAGAGACCCAGTACTTC	CASSFFRLAGGRQETQYF
TRBV28	.	TRBJ2-1	.	TGTGCCAGCAGCCGCTGGGGTGAGCAGTTCTTC	CASSRWGEQFF
TRBV6-6	.	TRBJ1-6	.	TGTGCCAGCAGTCTTTGGGGCTTTGGGGCGGCCTATAATTCACCCCTCCACTTT	CASSLWGFGAAYNSPLHF
TRBV3-1/TRBV3-2	once	TRBJ1-2	.	TGTGCCAGCAGCCAAGGCACATGGCAGGACTATGGCTACACCTTC	CASSQGTWQDYGYTF
TRBV27	.	TRBJ2-5	.	TGTGCCAGCAGCCGTGGACACCCGCGCCAGACCCAGTACTTC	CASSRGHPRQTQYF
TRBV6-5	.	TRBJ1-5	.	TGTGCCAGCAGACCGACCAGGGCCCAGCCCCAGCATTTT	CASRPTRAQPQHF
TRBV6-2/TRBV6-3	once	TRBJ1-2	TRBD1	TGTGCCAGCAGTTACGCCGGGACAGCAGTAAATCAGTATGGCTACACCTTC	CASSYAGTAVNQYGYTF
TRBV19	.	TRBJ2-1	.	TGTGCCAGCAAAGGGAGGCATGAGCAGTTCTTC	CASKGRHEQFF
TRBV9	.	TRBJ2-7	TRBD2	TGTGCCAGCAGCGTAGGGTGGGGAGGAGGCGGGAGTGCCTACGAGCAGTACTTC	CASSVGWGGGGSAYEQYF
TRBV28	.	TRBJ2-3	TRBD1	TGTGCGTCCACGATCGGGACAGACGTGGATACGCAGTATTTT	CASTIGTDVDTQYF
TRBV6-5	once	TRBJ1-5	.	TGTGCCAGCAGGCTCGTCGGGCCCCAGCATTTT	CASRLVGPQHF
TRBV7-3	.	TRBJ1-2	TRBD1	TGTGCCAGCAGCTCAGGGACAGGTGGCTACACCTTC	CASSSGTGGYTF
TRBV7-2	.	TRBJ2-5	.	TGTGCCAGCAGCTTAGGGCCGGTGGAGACCCAGTACTTC	CASSLGPVETQYF
TRBV19	medium-sized	TRBJ1-2	.	TGTGCCAGTAGTATTGAATATGGCTACACCTTC	CASSIEYGYTF